Shown below are 21 T cell receptor beta chains from a single sample sequenced in a study of human thymus T cells (dated by TCRdb to about 2020). Preparation of the library involved the immunoSEQ multiplex PCR assay. TCRdb limited this immuneACCESS table to in-frame rearrangements with V and J called. A share of clones is missing; checked studies link under half to unresolved V genes, and the rest is unexplained. The table for this sample lists approximately 46,000 clones; 95% of them were counted only once. The leading ten clones occupy under 0.2% of the sample. Sequenced material: blood. These receptors came from a girl under three years old with a congenital heart defect but otherwise immunologically healthy.

The chain carries TRBV5-4 and TRBJ2-7; D remains unclear. Germline V gene lookup returns CDR1 SGHNT and CDR2 YYREEE (reference sequence). Deletions cut 7 bases from V and 1 base from J, with 18 bases between. The CDR3 is 15 amino acids. CDR3 DNA sequence: TGTGCCAGCGGGATCCGTGGCAGTCGATCCTACGAGCAGTACTTC. It specifies CASGIRGSRSYEQYF.

The chain couples TRBV19 to TRBJ1-5; no clear D gene. The ends were cut back, 11 bases at V and 0 bases at J, with 17 bases in the middle. The germline gives CDR1 LNHDA, CDR2 SQIVND (reference sequence). CDR3 length: 15 residues. The CDR3 reads CAGGQRLNSNQPQHF. The CDR3 bases are TGTGCCGGCGGGCAAAGACTGAATAGCAATCAGCCCCAGCATTTT.

The chain couples TRBV19 to TRBJ1-1, with D maybe TRBD1 (6 bases). V was trimmed by 5 bases and J by 5 bases, leaving 12 bases between them. Germline V gene data show CDR1 as LNHDA and CDR2 as SQIVND (reference sequence). CDR3 size: 13 residues. This chain's CDR3 is CASSVEGGTEAFF. DNA for the CDR3: TGTGCCAGTAGTGTTGAGGGGGGTACTGAAGCTTTCTTT.

The chain combines TRBV5-4 with TRBJ2-1; no definite D call. With 4 bases removed from V and 5 bases from J, the gap between germline ends came to 13 bases. CDR1 and CDR2 (germline): SGHNT, YYREEE (reference sequence). The CDR3 length is 14 residues. The CDR3 loop reads CASSLLVTNNEQFF. The CDR3 DNA reads TGTGCCAGCAGCCTACTCGTCACGAACAATGAGCAGTTCTTC. The full variable domain, with the rest looked up from reference TRBV5-4 and TRBJ2-1, is ETGVTQSPTHLIKTRGQQVTLRCSSQSGHNTVSWYQQALGQGPQFIFQYYREEENGRGNFPPRFSGLQFPNYSSELNVNALELDDSALYLCASSLLVTNNEQFFGPGTRLTVL.

The chain employs TRBV5-6 and TRBJ1-2; maybe TRBD1 (5 bases). The CDR3 is made up of 16 amino acids. Germline loops: CDR1 SGHDT, CDR2 YYEEEE. V lost 6 bases, J lost 4 bases, and 22 bases lay in between. The CDR3 bases are TGTGCCAGCATCCCCCTCGACAGAATCGCCACCTATGGCTACACCTTC. This translates into CASIPLDRIATYGYTF.

The V call is TRBV29-1, the J call TRBJ2-6; D may be TRBD1 (6 bases). CDR3 length equals 14 residues. Deletions cut 7 bases from V and 3 bases from J, with 13 bases between. The germline V gene has CDR1 SQVTM and CDR2 ANQGSEA. The CDR3 DNA sequence: TGCAGCGCTAGACAGGTGAATGGGGCCAACGTCCTGACTTTC. Translating it yields CSARQVNGANVLTF.

This chain links TRBV15 with TRBJ2-7, with 11 bases lining up with TRBD1. Germline-derived CDR1 and CDR2 are LNHNV and YYDKDF (reference sequence). The V gene end was trimmed by 1 base and the J gene end by 3 bases; junction bases not matched to a gene: 5. The CDR3 is 16 residues long. In DNA, the CDR3 is TGTGCCACCAGCAGAGTTGGACAGGGGGCTATCTACGAGCAGTACTTC. It yields the protein CATSRVGQGAIYEQYF.

The rearrangement uses TRBV11-1 and TRBJ2-5; D remains unclear. The germline gives CDR1 SGHAT, CDR2 FQDESV (reference sequence). V gave up 3 bases and J gave up 1 base, with 12 bases separating them. CDR3 length equals 15 residues. The CDR3 here is CASSFAGEAQETQYF. CDR3 sequence (DNA): TGTGCCAGCAGCTTCGCCGGTGAGGCCCAAGAGACCCAGTACTTC.

The V gene is TRBV4-2, the J gene TRBJ1-6; possibly TRBD1 for D (5 bases). The V end lost 1 base, the J end lost 3 bases, and 13 bases lay between the germline ends. This CDR3 comprises 17 residues. CDR1 is LGHNA and CDR2 is YNFKEQ in the germline V gene. DNA for the CDR3: TGTGCCAGCAGCCAAGGTACGGGGGGAATCTATAATTCACCCCTCCACTTT. It yields the protein CASSQGTGGIYNSPLHF.

The CDR3 sequence: CASSMTSAYNEQFF. As DNA, the CDR3 is TGTGCCAGCAGTATGACTAGCGCCTACAATGAGCAGTTCTTC. The chain couples TRBV28 to TRBJ2-1, with 8 bases matching TRBD2. This CDR3 is 14 amino acids long. Germline V gives CDR1 MDHEN, CDR2 SYDVKM. V shed 5 bases, J shed 2 bases, and the junction held 2 bases outside the gene matches.

The chain couples TRBV16 to TRBJ1-1; D gene ambiguous. This CDR3 has 13 residues. Germline lookup yields CDR1 KGHSY and CDR2 FQNENV. V was pared by 1 base and J by 5 bases, with 8 bases between. The CDR3 loop is CASSQLTGTEAFF. The DNA of the CDR3 is TGTGCCAGCAGCCAATTGACGGGAACTGAAGCTTTCTTT.

The V call is TRBV5-4, the J call TRBJ2-3, with D possibly called TRBD1 or TRBD2 (5 bases each). Germline assignment: CDR1 SGHNT and CDR2 YYREEE (reference sequence). Trimming pared 0 bases from V and 6 bases from J, leaving 20 bases between. The length of the CDR3 is 17 residues. Written as DNA, the CDR3 is TGTGCCAGCAGCTTGGTCGGGGCGAGACGGAGGTTGGATACGCAGTATTTT. Its translation is CASSLVGARRRLDTQYF.

The gene calls are TRBV4-1 and TRBJ2-6; 9 bases fit TRBD1. CDR3 length equals 18 residues. The germline gives CDR1 MGHRA, CDR2 YSYEKL. J lost 1 base, V lost 6 bases, and 10 bases had no gene match. The CDR3 DNA follows: TGCGCCAGCAGGGCCTTTGGGACAGGGCGGTCTGGGGCCAACGTCCTGACTTTC. This translates into CASRAFGTGRSGANVLTF.

The table lists this clone with a count of one. The chain links TRBV5-6 to TRBJ1-2; tentative D call: TRBD1 (6 bases). Germline CDR1 reads SGHDT; CDR2 reads YYEEEE. The CDR3 is 12 residues long. V lost 2 bases, J lost 7 bases, and 9 bases lay in between. CDR3: CASSFRQVGYTF. CDR3 nucleotides: TGTGCCAGCAGCTTTCGACAGGTTGGCTACACCTTC.

This chain links TRBV11-2 with TRBJ2-1; 10 bases are a match to TRBD2. Germline V lookup: CDR1 SGHAT, CDR2 FQNNGV. V lost 8 bases to trimming and J lost 5 bases; unmatched junction nucleotides: 3. CDR3 length: 13 amino acids. CDR3 protein: CASGGLADNEQFF. CDR3 in DNA: TGTGCCAGCGGTGGACTAGCGGACAATGAGCAGTTCTTC. Full variable domain (outside the CDR3, taken from reference TRBV11-2 and TRBJ2-1): EAGVAQSPRYKIIEKRQSVAFWCNPISGHATLYWYQQILGQGPKLLIQFQNNGVVDDSQLPKDRFSAERLKGVDSTLKIQPAKLEDSAVYLCASGGLADNEQFFGPGTRLTVL.

The CDR3 region is CASSEALRRELFF. In nucleotides, the CDR3 is TGTGCCAGCAGTGAAGCGCTTCGCCGGGAGCTGTTTTTT. The rearrangement links TRBV2 to TRBJ2-2; D is unclear. Trimming took 0 bases from V and 9 from J, leaving 8 bases between them. From germline, CDR1 is SNHLY and CDR2 FYNNEI. This CDR3 has 13 amino acids. Filled out from reference TRBV2 and TRBJ2-2, the complete variable domain reads EPEVTQTPSHQVTQMGQEVILRCVPISNHLYFYWYRQILGQKVEFLVSFYNNEISEKSEIFDDQFSVERPDGSNFTLKIRSTKLEDSAMYFCASSEALRRELFFGEGSRLTVL.

The V gene is TRBV5-1, the J gene TRBJ2-5, with 9 bases that match TRBD2. Germline lookup yields CDR1 SGHRS and CDR2 YFSETQ. With 6 bases clipped from V and 2 bases from J, the junction kept 11 bases outside the gene matches. This CDR3 is 16 amino acids long. CDR3 DNA sequence: TGCGCCAGCAAATCGATGGCGGGAGGGGGACAAGAGACCCAGTACTTC. Amino acid sequence: CASKSMAGGGQETQYF.

The chain uses TRBV5-4 and TRBJ2-1; TRBD2 aligns across 13 bases. This CDR3 comprises 16 residues. Looked up from germline, CDR1 is SGHNT and CDR2 is YYREEE (reference sequence). The V and J ends lost 2 bases and 6 bases, in that order; junction bases with no gene match: 5. The CDR3 coding sequence is TGTGCCAGCAGCTTAGGCGGGACTAGCGGGATCAATGAGCAGTTCTTC. Translation: CASSLGGTSGINEQFF.

The chain joins TRBV30 to TRBJ1-3; 10 bases agree with TRBD1. CDR1 and CDR2 (germline): GTSNPN, SVGIG (reference sequence). CDR3 size: 14 residues. J was trimmed by 8 bases and V by 3 bases; bases with no gene match: 7. Here the CDR3 reads CAWRSGTGVDTIYF. The CDR3 DNA reads as TGTGCCTGGAGGTCCGGGACAGGGGTTGACACCATATATTTT. Full variable domain (rest looked up from reference TRBV30 and TRBJ1-3): SQTIHQWPATLVQPVGSPLSLECTVEGTSNPNLYWYRQAAGRGLQLLFYSVGIGQISSEVPQNLSASRPQDRQFILSSKKLLLSDSGFYLCAWRSGTGVDTIYFGEGSWLTVV.

The chain combines TRBV4-1 with TRBJ2-7; D call uncertain. There are 14 residues in the CDR3. Germline V gene lookup returns CDR1 MGHRA and CDR2 YSYEKL. V was clipped by 1 base and J by 3 bases, with 10 bases between them. CDR3 region: CASSQVSTRYEQYF. The CDR3 DNA reads TGCGCCAGCAGCCAAGTTTCGACACGCTACGAGCAGTACTTC.

The J gene is TRBJ2-7, the V gene TRBV7-9; 12 bases line up with TRBD2. The germline gives CDR1 SEHNR, CDR2 FQNEAQ (reference sequence). With 5 bases clipped from V and 4 bases from J, the junction kept 9 bases outside the gene matches. The CDR3 consists of 16 residues. CDR3 bases: TGTGCCAGCAGCCTTGGACTAGCGGGGTCTTCTTACGAGCAGTACTTC. Translating gives CASSLGLAGSSYEQYF. Based on the CDR3 plus reference TRBV7-9 and TRBJ2-7, the full variable domain is DTGVSQNPRHKITKRGQNVTFRCDPISEHNRLYWYRQTLGQGPEFLTYFQNEAQLEKSRLLSDRFSAERPKGSFSTLEIQRTEQGDSAMYLCASSLGLAGSSYEQYFGPGTRLTVT.